Following are 21 T cell receptor beta chains from one sample sequenced in a study of blood T cell repertoires in COVID-19. Profiling relied on immunoSEQ multiplex PCR, and the TCRdb table lists in-frame clones only, not all of them. This sample has a few hundred thousand clones, with under 90% found just once. The sequencing sample was made of PBMCs or T cells enriched from blood (not recorded which). The receptors stem from a man aged 30-40 years with acute COVID-19.

This chain joins TRBV19 and TRBJ2-3; a weak D match, TRBD2 (7 bases). Trimming removed 7 bases from V and 1 base from J, with 18 bases in between. The germline V gene has CDR1 LNHDA and CDR2 SQIVND (reference sequence). This CDR3 comprises 16 residues. The CDR3 is CASTPFARGRTDTQYF. For the CDR3, the DNA is TGTGCCAGTACCCCTTTCGCGCGGGGGCGCACAGATACGCAGTATTTT. Together with reference TRBV19 and TRBJ2-3, the CDR3 gives the full variable domain: DGGITQSPKYLFRKEGQNVTLSCEQNLNHDAMYWYRQDPGQGLRLIYYSQIVNDFQKGDIAEGYSVSREKKESFPLTVTSAQKNPTAFYLCASTPFARGRTDTQYFGPGTRLTVL.

This clone turned up a few times. The genes are TRBV5-4 and TRBJ1-1; TRBD1 matches at 10 bases. Losses at the gene ends were 4 bases for V and 1 base for J; bases not matched to a gene: 1. This CDR3 is 14 amino acids long. Germline CDR1 reads SGHNT; CDR2 reads YYREEE (reference sequence). The CDR3 here is CASSRDRGNTEAFF. The CDR3 region has the DNA TGTGCCAGCAGCCGGGACAGGGGGAACACTGAAGCTTTCTTT.

The rearrangement joins TRBV18 to TRBJ1-4; unclear D gene. The CDR3 length is 17 residues. Germline values: CDR1 KGHSH, CDR2 LQKENI. V was trimmed by 5 bases and J by 8 bases, leaving 24 bases between them. CDR3 loop: CASSADHPTRPGEKLFF. The CDR3 region has the DNA TGTGCCAGCTCAGCGGACCACCCAACAAGACCGGGGGAAAAACTGTTTTTT.

With regard to this clone: One end of the junction is discordant with germline, which a read error may explain. The chain joins TRBV7-7 to TRBJ2-1; 9 bases are shared with TRBD2. The CDR3 is 15 amino acids. The germline V gene encodes CDR1 SSHAT and CDR2 FNYEAQ (reference sequence). CDR3 coding DNA: TGTGCTAGCAGCTTAGCGGCGGGAGGGCCTCGTGAGCAGTTCTTC. Translated, it gives CASSLAAGGPREQFF.

V and J are TRBV6-1 and TRBJ1-2; D unresolved. This CDR3 contains 13 residues. V lost 2 bases and J 7 bases, leaving 11 bases between the germline ends. Germline-derived CDR1 and CDR2 are MNHNS and SASEGT. The CDR3 coding sequence is TGTGCCAGCAGTGAAAGTCAGCCGGGTGGCTACACCTTC. Translation: CASSESQPGGYTF.

As DNA, the CDR3 is TGTGCCAGCAGCTCTGACAGCGACTATGGCTACACCTTC. It encodes CASSSDSDYGYTF. This rearrangement joins TRBV7-9 to TRBJ1-2; the D gene is possibly TRBD1 (5 bases). V lost 4 bases and J 3 bases, leaving 9 bases between the germline ends. Germline CDR1 reads SEHNR; CDR2 reads FQNEAQ (reference sequence). The CDR3 spans 13 residues.

The V and J genes are TRBV15 and TRBJ1-5; D gene uncertain. Germline V gives CDR1 LNHNV, CDR2 YYDKDF (reference sequence). Deletions cut 1 base from V and 0 bases from J, with 7 bases between. The length of the CDR3 is 15 residues. CDR3: CATSRGVNSNQPQHF. DNA of the CDR3: TGTGCCACCAGCAGAGGCGTCAATAGCAATCAGCCCCAGCATTTT.

The chain carries TRBV10-3 and TRBJ1-1, with 7 bases lining up with TRBD1. The V segment lost 6 bases and the J segment 1 base; nucleotides outside the gene matches: 5. Germline V gene lookup returns CDR1 ENHRY and CDR2 SYGVKD. CDR3 length equals 14 residues. The CDR3 is CAIRAGGTNTEAFF. The CDR3 nucleotides are TGTGCCATCAGAGCAGGGGGTACGAACACTGAAGCTTTCTTT.

V is TRBV4-2 and J is TRBJ1-2, with 9 bases identical to TRBD1. J gave up 8 bases and V 4 bases, and 5 bases lay outside the gene matches. The length of the CDR3 is 13 residues. Looked up from germline, CDR1 is LGHNA and CDR2 is YNFKEQ. The CDR3 sequence: CASSLDRGKGYTF. As DNA, the CDR3 is TGTGCCAGCAGCCTGGACAGGGGAAAAGGCTACACCTTC.

V usage is TRBV6-5 and J usage is TRBJ1-3; D is uncertain. Trimming took off 2 bases at V and 0 bases at J, with 8 bases between the two ends. CDR1 is MNHEY and CDR2 is SVGAGI in the germline V gene. The CDR3 is 15 amino acids. The CDR3 DNA follows: TGTGCCAGCAGTTACCGGGGATCCTCTGGAAACACCATATATTTT. Its protein product is CASSYRGSSGNTIYF.

The chain is built from TRBV4-1 and TRBJ1-6; 7 nucleotides agree with TRBD1. The junction had 6 bases not matched to a gene; V was cut back by 3 bases and J by 10 bases. The germline CDR1 and CDR2 sequences are MGHRA and YSYEKL. This CDR3 comprises 14 residues. The CDR3 DNA is TGCGCCAGCAGCCACACAGGGGCAATATCACCCCTCCACTTT. It specifies CASSHTGAISPLHF.

The J gene is TRBJ2-1, the V gene TRBV9; D might be TRBD2 (6 bases). This CDR3 has 15 amino acids. Germline loops: CDR1 SGDLS, CDR2 YYNGEE. Deletions cut 0 bases from V and 7 bases from J, with 14 bases between. The CDR3 DNA reads as TGTGCCAGCAGCGTAGTCCCTACCGGAGGGAATGAGCAGTTCTTC. It specifies CASSVVPTGGNEQFF.

The V gene is TRBV29-1, the J gene TRBJ1-1; the D gene is possibly TRBD1 (6 bases). Germline CDR1 and CDR2: SQVTM and ANQGSEA. Between the trimmed V and J ends, which lost 4 bases and 10 bases, there was a span of 13 bases. The CDR3 is made up of 11 amino acids. Here the CDR3 DNA reads TGCAGCGTTGGGTCGGGCAGGGGAGCTTTCTTT. Amino acids: CSVGSGRGAFF.

The chain is built from TRBV19 and TRBJ1-1; TRBD1 aligns across 8 bases. The germline CDR1 and CDR2 sequences are LNHDA and SQIVND (reference sequence). The CDR3 length is 14 residues. The V and J ends lost 5 bases and 3 bases, in that order; junction bases with no gene match: 5. DNA for the CDR3: TGTGCCAGTAGTTTACGACAGGGGTACACTGAAGCTTTCTTT. Its protein is CASSLRQGYTEAFF. The full variable domain, in which reference TRBV19 and TRBJ1-1 provide the parts outside the CDR3, is DGGITQSPKYLFRKEGQNVTLSCEQNLNHDAMYWYRQDPGQGLRLIYYSQIVNDFQKGDIAEGYSVSREKKESFPLTVTSAQKNPTAFYLCASSLRQGYTEAFFGQGTRLTVV.

The rearrangement uses TRBV9 and TRBJ1-3; D is unresolved. Germline V CDR1 and CDR2: SGDLS, YYNGEE. This CDR3 is 16 amino acids long. Trimming cost V 0 bases and J 0 bases, with 10 bases left between them. CDR3 bases: TGTGCCAGCAGCGTAGCTGCGGGGAACTCTGGAAACACCATATATTTT. Amino acids: CASSVAAGNSGNTIYF.

CDR3 nucleotide sequence: TGCGCCAGCAGTGTTTCGGGGATAAATCAGCCCCAGCATTTT. Translation: CASSVSGINQPQHF. J is TRBJ1-5 and V is TRBV10-2; D unresolved. The CDR3 is 14 residues long. V was clipped by 4 bases and J by 4 bases, with 11 bases between them. Germline CDR1 reads WSHSY; CDR2 reads SAAADI.

The chain uses TRBV5-1 and TRBJ2-3; maybe TRBD1 (6 bases). CDR1 is SGHRS and CDR2 is YFSETQ in the germline V gene. Trimming pared 0 bases from V and 6 bases from J, leaving 14 bases between. The length of the CDR3 is 15 residues. CDR3 in amino acids: CASSLARGQGDTQYF. The CDR3, as DNA: TGCGCCAGCAGCTTGGCTCGAGGCCAGGGGGATACGCAGTATTTT. Variable domain in full (rest from reference TRBV5-1 and TRBJ2-3): KAGVTQTPRYLIKTRGQQVTLSCSPISGHRSVSWYQQTPGQGLQFLFEYFSETQRNKGNFPGRFSGRQFSNSRSEMNVSTLELGDSALYLCASSLARGQGDTQYFGPGTRLTVL.

This clone was recorded many times. V and J are TRBV3-1 (or the pseudogene TRBV3-2) and TRBJ1-4; 10 nucleotides agree with TRBD1. This CDR3 spans 17 amino acids. V gave up 4 bases and J gave up 3 bases; unmatched junction bases: 8. In germline, CDR1 is LGHDT, CDR2 YNNKEL (reference sequence). CDR3 in DNA: TGTGCCAGCAGCCCCCGACAGGGGGCGGGAGCTAATGAAAAACTGTTTTTT. Protein product: CASSPRQGAGANEKLFF.

This chain connects TRBV7-8 to TRBJ2-1; 10 bases fit TRBD1. CDR1 and CDR2 (germline): SGHVS, FQNEAQ. J lost 6 bases, V lost 2 bases, and 10 bases had no gene match. The CDR3 covers 17 residues. CDR3 sequence reads: CASSLSRTGQGPNEQFF. The CDR3 DNA follows: TGTGCCAGCAGCTTAAGTCGAACGGGACAGGGGCCCAATGAGCAGTTCTTC.

CDR3 sequence: CASSFLDRGLYEQFF. CDR3 coding DNA: TGTGCCAGCAGCTTCCTGGACAGGGGGCTCTATGAGCAGTTCTTC. This chain joins TRBV7-9 and TRBJ2-1, with 11 positions matching TRBD1. The CDR3 is 15 amino acids. Germline values: CDR1 SEHNR, CDR2 FQNEAQ (reference sequence). V shed 3 bases and J 8 bases; nucleotides not matched to a gene: 6.

The rearrangement joins TRBV5-8 to TRBJ2-2; 7 positions agree with TRBD1. CDR1 and CDR2 from the germline V gene are SGHTS and YDEGEE. V was pared by 4 bases and J by 1 base, with 4 bases of the junction left unmatched. CDR3 length equals 15 residues. CDR3 in amino acids: CASSVQGRNTGELFF. CDR3 DNA sequence: TGTGCCAGCAGCGTACAGGGGCGGAACACCGGGGAGCTGTTTTTT.